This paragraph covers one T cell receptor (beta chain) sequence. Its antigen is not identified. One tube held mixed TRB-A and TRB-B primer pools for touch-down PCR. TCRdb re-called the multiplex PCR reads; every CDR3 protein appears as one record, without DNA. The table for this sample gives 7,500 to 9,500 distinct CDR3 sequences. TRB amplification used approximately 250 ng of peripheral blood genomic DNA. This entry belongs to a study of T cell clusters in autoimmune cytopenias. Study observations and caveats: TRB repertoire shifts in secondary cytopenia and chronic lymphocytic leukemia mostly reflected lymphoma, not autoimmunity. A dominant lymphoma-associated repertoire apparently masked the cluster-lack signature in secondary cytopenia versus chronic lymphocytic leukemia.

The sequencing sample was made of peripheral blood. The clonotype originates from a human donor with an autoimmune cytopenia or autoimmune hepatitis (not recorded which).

The CDR3 loop is CASSPPLAAEQFF. V and J are TRBV7-9 and TRBJ2-1; TCRdb's D call, TRBD2, is unchecked because there is no DNA. The CDR3 runs 13 residues. Per germline, CDR1 SEHNR and CDR2 FQNEAQ (reference sequence).